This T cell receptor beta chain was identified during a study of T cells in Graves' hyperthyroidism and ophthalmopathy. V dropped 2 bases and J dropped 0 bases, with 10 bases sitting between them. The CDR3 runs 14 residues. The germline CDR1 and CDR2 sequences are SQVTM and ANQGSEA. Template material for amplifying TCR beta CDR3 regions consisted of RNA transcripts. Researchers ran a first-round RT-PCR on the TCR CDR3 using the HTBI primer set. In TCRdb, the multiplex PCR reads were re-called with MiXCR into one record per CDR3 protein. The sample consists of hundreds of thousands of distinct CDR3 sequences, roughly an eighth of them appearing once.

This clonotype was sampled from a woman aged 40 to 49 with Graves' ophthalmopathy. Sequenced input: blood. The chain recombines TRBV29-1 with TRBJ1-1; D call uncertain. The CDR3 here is CSVEPHTLNTEAFF. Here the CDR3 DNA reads TGCAGCGTTGAACCTCATACGCTGAACACTGAAGCTTTCTTT.